The sequence of this T cell receptor (beta chain) was determined in a study of shared clonotypes between healthy human individuals. Original processing methods: Junction-only sequences produced by ImmunoSEQ had no quality scores, so filtering differed. Sequencing was performed with immunoSEQ multiplex PCR; in TCRdb, only in-frame clones are kept and a portion is missing. V, J and clone size are taken as reported in that table, and D and trimming were inferred from the DNA itself. The sample lists 2,500,000 or so clones, 90% to 95% occurring once. Regarding the study as a whole: Since donors were few, the genetic and exposure-history diversity represented was limited. Non-shared clonotypes showed lower generation probabilities than clonotypes common to all four donors.

A split of CD4+ cells into CD45RA+ naive and CD45RA-negative memory subsets was performed. In regard to this clone: Its antigen is as yet unknown.

Germline V gives CDR1 MNHEY, CDR2 SMNVEV (reference sequence). The V end lost 4 bases, the J end lost 1 base, and 10 bases lay between the germline ends. This CDR3 region has 15 residues. The rearrangement uses TRBV27 and TRBJ2-2; D gene uncertain. Sequencing used naive CD4+ T cells from PBMCs. Subset reported: CD45RA+ positively selected. The TCR originated in a man between 18 and 35 years old in good health. Some clones in this sample may be carry-over from other donors' samples. The DNA of the CDR3 is TGTGCCAGCAGTTCCAGACCGTTGAACACCGGGGAGCTGTTTTTT. Translation gives CASSSRPLNTGELFF.